This T cell receptor beta chain came from a study of blood T cell repertoires in COVID-19. At the level of the study: Nucleic acid was either cDNA or gDNA, and it came from T cells, B-cell-depleted T cells, or PBMCs.

This CDR3 spans 11 amino acids. V was clipped by 8 bases and J by 2 bases, with 7 bases between them. The germline CDR1 and CDR2 sequences are SNHLY and FYNNEI. The sample holds one count of this clone. In the authors' methods: Cell counts per sample came from amplifying reference gene primers. Clones were read by immunoSEQ multiplex PCR, and TCRdb kept only the in-frame ones, dropping some. V, J and clone size reflect that table, while D and trimming were determined from the DNA. The table shows under 250,000 clones, with about nine tenths occurring only once. The V call is TRBV2, the J call TRBJ2-7, with TRBD2 as a possible D gene (6 bases). The source is a man between 35 and 55 years old with acute or convalescent COVID-19. The source material was peripheral blood. CDR3 coding DNA: TGTGCCAGCGCGGGAACCTACGAGCAGTACTTC. This gives the protein CASAGTYEQYF.